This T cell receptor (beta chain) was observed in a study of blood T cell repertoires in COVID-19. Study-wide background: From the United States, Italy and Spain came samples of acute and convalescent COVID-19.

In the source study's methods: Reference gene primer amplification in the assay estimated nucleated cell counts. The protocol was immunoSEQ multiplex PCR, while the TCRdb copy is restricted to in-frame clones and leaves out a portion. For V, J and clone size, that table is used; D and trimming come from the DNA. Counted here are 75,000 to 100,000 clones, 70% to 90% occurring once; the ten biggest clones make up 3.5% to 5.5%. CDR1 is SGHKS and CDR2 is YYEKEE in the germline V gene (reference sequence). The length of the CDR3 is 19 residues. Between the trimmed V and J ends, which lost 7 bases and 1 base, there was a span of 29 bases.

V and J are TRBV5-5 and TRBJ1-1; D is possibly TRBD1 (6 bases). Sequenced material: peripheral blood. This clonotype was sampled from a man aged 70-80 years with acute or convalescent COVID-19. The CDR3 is CASPPPNRASNIPNTEAFF. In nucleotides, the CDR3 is TGTGCCAGCCCTCCCCCGAACAGGGCTTCGAATATTCCGAACACTGAAGCTTTCTTT.